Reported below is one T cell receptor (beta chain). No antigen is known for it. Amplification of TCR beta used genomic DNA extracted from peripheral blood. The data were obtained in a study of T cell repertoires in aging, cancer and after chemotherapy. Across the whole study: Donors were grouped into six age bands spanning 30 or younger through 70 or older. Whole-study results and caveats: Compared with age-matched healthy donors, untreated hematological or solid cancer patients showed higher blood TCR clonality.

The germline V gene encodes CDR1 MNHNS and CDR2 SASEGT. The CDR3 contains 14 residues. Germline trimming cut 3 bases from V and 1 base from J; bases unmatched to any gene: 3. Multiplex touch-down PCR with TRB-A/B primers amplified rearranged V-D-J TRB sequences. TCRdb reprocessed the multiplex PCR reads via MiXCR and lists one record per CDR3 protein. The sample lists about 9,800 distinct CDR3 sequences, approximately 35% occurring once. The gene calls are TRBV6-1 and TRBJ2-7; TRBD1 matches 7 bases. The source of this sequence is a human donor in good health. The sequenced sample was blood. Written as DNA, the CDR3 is TGTGCCAGCAGTGAGAGGGGGCTATCCTACGAGCAGTACTTC. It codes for CASSERGLSYEQYF.